One and the same sample provided the 11 T cell receptor beta chains below, sequenced in a study of control samples from healthy donors and cancer patients. Produced via immunoSEQ multiplex PCR; TCRdb's table is partial and in-frame only. The repertoire holds some 130,000 clones, with 93% as singletons. Sequenced: PBMCs. The source is a man aged 45 to 65 with head and neck cancer.

V and J are TRBV19 and TRBJ1-1; D is possibly TRBD1 (5 bases). In germline, CDR1 is LNHDA, CDR2 SQIVND (reference sequence). V was pared by 7 bases and J by 5 bases, with 14 bases between. The CDR3 spans 13 residues. The CDR3 DNA follows: TGTGCCAGTATGGTAGGGGCAGGGACTGAAGCTTTCTTT. Encoded protein: CASMVGAGTEAFF.

The rearrangement uses TRBV18 and TRBJ1-4; D is unclear. Trimming cost V 6 bases and J 7 bases, with 12 bases left between them. Germline V lookup: CDR1 KGHSH, CDR2 LQKENI. This CDR3 region has 13 residues. The CDR3: CASSPLDGEKLFF. CDR3 nucleotides: TGTGCCAGCTCCCCTCTGGACGGTGAAAAACTGTTTTTT.

The chain carries TRBV7-2 and TRBJ1-4; D is perhaps TRBD1 (5 bases). CDR1 SGHTA and CDR2 FQGNSA come from the germline V gene. The CDR3 extends over 15 amino acids. V was shortened by 6 bases and J by 5 bases, with 16 bases between the two germline ends. CDR3 coding DNA: TGTGCCAGCAGGGTGGCGGGGGAATTAAATGAAAAACTGTTTTTT. It encodes CASRVAGELNEKLFF.

In its sample, this clone was seen a few times. V usage is TRBV5-6 and J usage is TRBJ2-7; the D gene is possibly TRBD2 (7 bases). From germline, CDR1 is SGHDT and CDR2 YYEEEE. The CDR3 totals 15 residues. The V gene lost 4 bases and the J gene lost 4 bases, with 18 bases spanning the gap. The CDR3 DNA sequence: TGTGCCAGCAGCCGGGGGGCCGACGGAATATACGAGCAGTACTTC. It translates to CASSRGADGIYEQYF. The complete variable domain, with remaining parts taken from reference TRBV5-6 and TRBJ2-7, reads DAGVTQSPTHLIKTRGQQVTLRCSPKSGHDTVSWYQQALGQGPQFIFQYYEEEERQRGNFPDRFSGHQFPNYSSELNVNALLLGDSALYLCASSRGADGIYEQYFGPGTRLTVT.

The chain recombines TRBV7-6 with TRBJ1-6; 7 positions match TRBD1. Germline CDR1 is SGHVS and CDR2 is FNYEAQ. This CDR3 has 14 amino acids. The ends lost 1 base at V and 8 bases at J; junction bases unmatched: 2. CDR3 bases: TGTGCCAGCAGCTTAGGACAGGGTGATTCACCCCTCCACTTT. Its translation: CASSLGQGDSPLHF.

This chain links TRBV30 with TRBJ1-5, with a tentative D call TRBD1 (6 bases). CDR1 and CDR2 (germline): GTSNPN, SVGIG (reference sequence). V lost 3 bases to trimming and J lost 3 bases, with 15 bases between them. The CDR3 is 15 amino acids. In nucleotides, the CDR3 is TGTGCCTGGAGGGGCGGAACAGGGTTCAATCAGCCCCAGCATTTT. Its protein is CAWRGGTGFNQPQHF.

CDR3 sequence (DNA): TGTGCCAGCCGGGGGGACAGGCCGAACACTGAAGCTTTCTTT. It specifies CASRGDRPNTEAFF. V is TRBV6-5 and J is TRBJ1-1; 8 bases line up with TRBD1. Per germline, CDR1 MNHEY and CDR2 SVGAGI. There are 14 residues in the CDR3. V lost 8 bases and J lost 1; bases outside the gene matches: 6.

This sequence joins TRBV6-5 and TRBJ2-3; D unresolved. V dropped 4 bases and J dropped 2 bases, with 16 bases sitting between them. Germline V lookup: CDR1 MNHEY, CDR2 SVGAGI. CDR3 length: 16 amino acids. CDR3 in DNA: TGTGCCAGCAGTTCACCAGAGGATTTTTACACAGATACGCAGTATTTT. Amino acid sequence: CASSSPEDFYTDTQYF.

Only one count was recorded for this clone. This chain links TRBV6-2 or TRBV6-3 with TRBJ2-1; possible D gene TRBD1, 7 bases. The V end was cut by 5 bases, the J end by 9 bases, with 23 bases between. The CDR3 loop spans 16 amino acids. Germline-derived CDR1 and CDR2 are MNHEY and SVGEGT. In DNA, the CDR3 is TGTGCCAGCAGTCGACTCCAAGGACTCCAGGGGGGTGAGCAGTTCTTC. Its protein is CASSRLQGLQGGEQFF.

This chain joins TRBV7-6 and TRBJ1-3; D uncertain. V lost 5 bases and J lost 1, with 12 bases in between. The CDR3 runs 15 residues. Looked up from germline, CDR1 is SGHVS and CDR2 is FNYEAQ. The CDR3 loop reads CASSKGPPSGNTIYF. The CDR3 nucleotides are TGTGCCAGCAGCAAGGGCCCTCCTTCTGGAAACACCATATATTTT.

This clone was seen just once. V is TRBV20-1 and J is TRBJ2-3; 9 nucleotides match TRBD2. CDR3 length equals 13 residues. The germline V gene encodes CDR1 DFQATT and CDR2 SNEGSKA (reference sequence). Trimming removed 3 bases from V and 4 bases from J; junction bases left unmatched: 2. CDR3 in amino acids: CSASSGGPDTQYF. The CDR3 DNA sequence: TGCAGTGCTAGTAGCGGGGGTCCAGATACGCAGTATTTT.